Listed below are T cell receptor beta chains from one sample, sequenced in a study of blood T cell repertoires in COVID-19. TCRdb's table, derived via immunoSEQ multiplex PCR, lists solely in-frame clones and lacks some. Of about 210,000 clones listed, 80% to 90% were seen once; the top ten hold about 8.1%. The source material was peripheral blood. The receptors here all came from a woman aged 45 to 65 with acute or convalescent COVID-19. CDR3s include the opening cysteine and the closing phenylalanine or tryptophan. The order of the fields is clone size, V gene, D gene, J gene, CDR3 DNA, CDR3 protein. D genes are given only for firm matches. Not every row has a clone size; where given, it reads once, few, many or a size class.

>NA|TRBV28|TRBD2|TRBJ2-4
TGTGCCACCACCCGGGGGGGGTCCCTAGCCAAAAACATTCAGTACTTC
CATTRGGSLAKNIQYF
>NA|TRBV19|NA|TRBJ1-1
TGTGCCAGTAGTATGGAGCCCATGAACACTGAAGCTTTCTTT
CASSMEPMNTEAFF
>few|TRBV2|TRBD1|TRBJ1-2
TGTGCCAGCAGTGAAGGGACAGGGGTCTATGGCTACACCTTC
CASSEGTGVYGYTF
>NA|TRBV18|NA|TRBJ2-6
TGTGCCAGCTCCCCAACGGGCGGAGGGACTGGGGCCAACGTCCTGACTTTC
CASSPTGGGTGANVLTF
>NA|TRBV27|NA|TRBJ2-5
TGTGCCAGCAGGGACAGCCACTACCAAGAGACCCAGTACTTC
CASRDSHYQETQYF
>NA|TRBV30|NA|TRBJ2-5
TGTGCCTGGAGTGTATATAGAGGAGAGACCCAGTACTTC
CAWSVYRGETQYF
>once|TRBV18|TRBD1|TRBJ2-3
TGTGCCAGCTCGCCCGGGACAGGATTAAATACGCAGTATTTT
CASSPGTGLNTQYF
>NA|TRBV25-1|NA|TRBJ1-2
TGTGCCAGCAGCCCACAGGGATCAGGTGGCTACACCTTC
CASSPQGSGGYTF
>NA|TRBV7-6|TRBD1|TRBJ1-5
TGTGCCAGCAGCTTAATCCAGGGACAGGGGAAACAGCCCCAGCATTTT
CASSLIQGQGKQPQHF
>NA|TRBV5-8|NA|TRBJ2-3
TGTGCCAGCAGCTTGGGGCGAGGGGGTTGGGACACAGATACGCAGTATTTT
CASSLGRGGWDTDTQYF
>NA|TRBV29-1|TRBD2|TRBJ2-1
TGCAGCACGCGGGAGTTCAATTACAATGAGCAGTTCTTC
CSTREFNYNEQFF
>NA|TRBV6-5|TRBD1|TRBJ1-1
TGTGCCAGCAGTTGGACAGGGGCTACTGAAGCTTTCTTT
CASSWTGATEAFF
>NA|TRBV30|TRBD1|TRBJ2-2
TGTGCCTGGACGGGACAGTTGATCGGGGAGCTGTTTTTT
CAWTGQLIGELFF
>once|TRBV7-3|TRBD1|TRBJ2-5
TGTGCCAGCAGCTTAGGGACAGGGTGGGTTGTAGAGACCCAGTACTTC
CASSLGTGWVVETQYF
>NA|TRBV30|TRBD2|TRBJ2-2
TGTGCCTGGTGGCTAGCGGAGACTACCGGGGAGCTGTTTTTT
CAWWLAETTGELFF
>NA|TRBV18|NA|TRBJ2-1
TGTGCCAGCTCACGAGAGACAGTCCCTCAGTCTTACAATGAGCAGTTCTTC
CASSRETVPQSYNEQFF
>NA|TRBV19|TRBD2|TRBJ2-1
TGTGCCAGTAGGGGGAGGACTAGCGGGAGATCGGGTGAGCAGTTCTTC
CASRGRTSGRSGEQFF
>NA|TRBV24-1|TRBD2|TRBJ2-1
TGTGCCACCAGTGCACTAGCGGGGGAATACAATGAGCAGTTCTTC
CATSALAGEYNEQFF
>NA|TRBV10-2|TRBD2|TRBJ2-1
TGCGCCAGCAGGGCAGCGGGAGAAATTGAGAATGAGCAGTTCTTC
CASRAAGEIENEQFF
>NA|TRBV5-5|TRBD1|TRBJ1-3
TGTGCCAGCAGCGTCGACAGGGCGTCTGGAAACACCATATATTTT
CASSVDRASGNTIYF
>NA|TRBV3-1/TRBV3-2|TRBD1|TRBJ1-2
TGTGCCAGCAGCCAAGCCCCAGGGGGCGATGGCTACACCTTC
CASSQAPGGDGYTF